This T cell receptor beta chain comes out of a study of blood T cells in healthy people across ages (dated by TCRdb to between 2014 and 2017). Turning to the overall study: Template switching captured roughly one uniquely barcoded TCR beta cDNA molecule per two T cells in model experiments. Using deep sequencing normalized with unique cDNA molecular identifiers, the study measured how TCR beta repertoire diversity changes with age. The donors were divided into four age groups: young (average approximately 16 years), middle-aged (about 40), aged (roughly 66) and long-lived (roughly 88). To avoid experimental bias, donors of different ages were spread randomly across the sequencing lanes. Using the same blood draw, the study looked at two additional independent replicas of 1 million unique cDNA reads for two donors, one aged 18 to 29 and the other aged 80 or older. Overall results and qualifications from the work: Because donor CMV infection status was unknown, age-related changes in expanded clonotypes were potentially confounded. Conclusive comparison of naive and antigen-experienced compartments was prevented by the profiling of bulk unsorted PBMCs. As age increased, observed TCR beta diversity per million T cells dropped in a roughly linear way, and a significant reduction was already evident by age 40. The percentage of naive T cells measured by flow cytometry correlated strongly with observed TCR beta diversity. The long-lived group showed more naive CD4+ T cells, fewer expanded clones and increased TCR diversity than the aged group, suggesting age selection. Estimates of total diversity based on one million sequenced T cells were regarded as lower bounds and as underestimates.

Library creation used 5' RACE. Sequencing was performed on an Illumina HiSeq 2500. A second 7 to 11 cycle PCR used a sample-barcoded 5' primer and a J-beta primer mix. A template-switch 5' adaptor carrying 12 random nucleotides introduced a unique molecular identifier onto each TCR beta cDNA molecule. At least 2.5 million CDR3-containing paired-end reads were obtained from each sample. First-strand cDNA was synthesized from all RNA with the Mint cDNA synthesis kit, primed by a TRBC-specific oligonucleotide. All cDNA was treated with uracil-DNA glycosylase and then went through a first 18-cycle PCR with the universal primers M1SS and BC2_uni_R. In the authors' own workflow: For normalization, 1 million high-quality reads, each with a distinct molecular identifier, were randomly selected from each sample. Reads with shared molecular identifiers were discarded instead of being binned into consensus sequences. MiTCR, run with a Q25 quality threshold and the strictest error-elimination algorithm, handled CDR3 identification, clonotype clustering and error correction. A nonparametric unseen species model with Euler transformation was used to estimate a lower bound on total TCR beta diversity. TCRdb applied fastp at Q25 and MiXCR to the public reads, then kept only in-frame beta chains. Rows are unified per CDR3 protein, each entry keeping the most common DNA and genes. These V and J calls derive from TCRdb rather than the authors' analysis. Present in this sample are about 970,000 distinct CDR3 sequences, roughly half of which were seen just once. Clones ranked in the top ten supply roughly 23% of the sample.

The donors were 40 or so Caucasian individuals from Russia, aged roughly 6 to 100 years, who were systemically healthy. About 9.8 milliliters of peripheral blood were drawn from each donor into EDTA-treated Vacutainer tubes. Ficoll-Paque density-gradient centrifugation was used to isolate PBMCs, with at least 6.5 million obtained per sample. Total RNA, at least 6 micrograms per sample, was extracted from PBMCs with Trizol reagent. For every donor, an aliquot of PBMCs went through flow cytometry to measure the percentages of naive CD45RAhigh/CD27high T cells. Comments on this clonotype: Its antigen is not yet known. Per-base quality was not reported, and no clone a single base away is much larger than it.

CDR1 and CDR2 are read off the germline V gene as SGHDT and YYEEEE. V is shortened by 1 base, J by 4 bases, and the region joining them spans 24 bases. The CDR3, from cysteine to phenylalanine, totals 20 residues. Kept here is only the CDR3 DNA, which spans 60 bases and is read in frame from base 1. Specimen: blood. In this chain, TRBV5-6 is recombined with TRBJ2-6; tentative D gene TRBD1, with 6 bases matching. The TCR originated in a woman aged 60 to 75 in good health. The nucleotide sequence reads TGTGCCAGCAGCTTGCGGACAGTCCCTTTTAGGATCCCCGGGGCCAACGTCCTGACTTTC. Translated, it reads CASSLRTVPFRIPGANVLTF.